The 32 T cell receptor beta chains given below trace back to one sample, sequenced in a study of T cell therapy after organ transplantation. Assay used: immunoSEQ multiplex PCR; TCRdb lists only in-frame clones, some missing. Of over 45,000 clones listed, approximately 94% are singletons. Their cognate antigens are unknown. The sequencing here drew on CD8+ T cells from blood, taken before autologous CMV-specific T cell therapy. The source is a human patient who had received a solid organ transplant and had CMV disease.

This clone has a single count. The gene calls are TRBV4-1 and TRBJ1-1; D not resolved. Germline V gene data show CDR1 as MGHRA and CDR2 as YSYEKL. Trimming removed 2 bases from V and 4 bases from J, with 14 bases in between. CDR3 length: 15 amino acids. The CDR3 coding sequence is TGCGCCAGCAGCCAACCTAGGATAGGGAGCACTGAAGCTTTCTTT. This sequence encodes CASSQPRIGSTEAFF.

About this clone: Additional DNA sequences in this sample encode the identical CDR3. This chain connects TRBV6-5 to TRBJ2-1; the D gene is possibly TRBD1 (5 bases). The CDR3 spans 15 residues. Trimming took 5 bases from V and 4 from J, leaving 15 bases between them. Germline-derived CDR1 and CDR2 are MNHEY and SVGAGI. Here the CDR3 reads CASSPGQGPYNEQFF. CDR3 DNA: TGTGCCAGCAGTCCTGGACAAGGGCCGTACAATGAGCAGTTCTTC.

This sequence joins TRBV4-2 and TRBJ1-3; weak D call: TRBD1 (6 bases). CDR1 and CDR2 from the germline V gene are LGHNA and YNFKEQ. Between the trimmed V and J ends, which lost 0 bases and 6 bases, there was a span of 9 bases. This CDR3 is 14 amino acids long. CDR3 sequence: CASSQDPGENTIYF. The DNA for the CDR3 is TGTGCCAGCAGCCAAGACCCAGGGGAAAACACCATATATTTT.

This chain links TRBV15 with TRBJ1-6, with unresolved D. This CDR3 is 14 amino acids long. Trimming shortened V by 1 base and J by 7 bases, and 8 bases separated the two germline ends. Germline CDR1 reads LNHNV; CDR2 reads YYDKDF (reference sequence). CDR3 sequence reads: CATSRVSANSPLHF. CDR3 in DNA: TGTGCCACCAGCAGAGTGTCAGCCAATTCACCCCTCCACTTT.

The chain combines TRBV29-1 with TRBJ1-1, with a weak D call TRBD1 (6 bases). Germline lookup yields CDR1 SQVTM and CDR2 ANQGSEA. V dropped 6 bases and J dropped 7 bases, with 9 bases sitting between them. The CDR3 extends over 10 amino acids. CDR3 nucleotides: TGCAGCGTGGAACAGGGTGAAGCTTTCTTT. Its translation: CSVEQGEAFF. The whole variable domain, remainder taken from reference TRBV29-1 and TRBJ1-1, is SAVISQKPSRDICQRGTSLTIQCQVDSQVTMMFWYRQQPGQSLTLIATANQGSEATYESGFVIDKFPISRPNLTFSTLTVSNMSPEDSSIYLCSVEQGEAFFGQGTRLTVV.

This chain uses TRBV4-1 with TRBJ1-4, with 7 bases fitting TRBD1. The CDR3 has 18 amino acids. Unmatched junction bases numbered 21, after V lost 3 bases and J lost 11 bases. CDR1 MGHRA and CDR2 YSYEKL come from the germline V gene. CDR3 nucleotides: TGCGCCAGCAGCCAGTCTGACAGGGCGGAGGGGCAACTGGGGAAACTGTTTTTT. Translated: CASSQSDRAEGQLGKLFF.

The genes are TRBV13 and TRBJ2-7, with 8 bases that match TRBD2. Per the germline V gene, CDR1 is PRHDT and CDR2 is FYEKMQ (reference sequence). Trimming removed 4 bases from V and 4 bases from J; junction bases left unmatched: 6. The CDR3 has 14 residues. The CDR3 loop is CASSSGLAEYEQYF. CDR3 in DNA: TGTGCCAGCAGCTCCGGACTAGCAGAATACGAGCAGTACTTC. Using reference TRBV13 and TRBJ2-7 for the parts outside the CDR3, the full variable domain is AAGVIQSPRHLIKEKRETATLKCYPIPRHDTVYWYQQGPGQDPQFLISFYEKMQSDKGSIPDRFSAQQFSDYHSELNMSSLELGDSALYFCASSSGLAEYEQYFGPGTRLTVT.

The gene calls are TRBV5-4 and TRBJ1-2; the match to TRBD1 covers 7 bases. This CDR3 has 13 amino acids. V dropped 4 bases and J dropped 6; count of bases not matched to a gene: 6. Germline assignment: CDR1 SGHNT and CDR2 YYREEE (reference sequence). CDR3 in DNA: TGTGCCAGCAGCGGCCAGGGGGGACATGGCTACACCTTC. Protein: CASSGQGGHGYTF.

This clone was counted a single time. This sequence joins TRBV30 and TRBJ2-7; D tentatively fits TRBD1 or TRBD2 (5 bases each). The CDR3 extends over 14 amino acids. CDR1 is GTSNPN and CDR2 is SVGIG in the germline V gene (reference sequence). The V end was cut by 5 bases, the J end by 0 bases, with 14 bases between. The CDR3 coding sequence is TGTGCCTGGTCGACCGGGACGGCCTCCTACGAGCAGTACTTC. Its translation: CAWSTGTASYEQYF.

V gene TRBV5-6 combines with J gene TRBJ2-6, with D possibly TRBD2 on 5 matching bases. Trimming removed 6 bases from V and 2 bases from J, with 9 bases in between. The CDR3 sequence is 14 residues long. Germline V CDR1 and CDR2: SGHDT, YYEEEE. The DNA for the CDR3 is TGTGCCAGCACCTACGGGGCTGGGGCCAACGTCCTGACTTTC. This translates into CASTYGAGANVLTF. The full variable domain, rest sourced from reference TRBV5-6 and TRBJ2-6, is DAGVTQSPTHLIKTRGQQVTLRCSPKSGHDTVSWYQQALGQGPQFIFQYYEEEERQRGNFPDRFSGHQFPNYSSELNVNALLLGDSALYLCASTYGAGANVLTFGAGSRLTVL.

The rearrangement links TRBV6-6 to TRBJ2-1; the D is unclear. V was shortened by 2 bases and J by 7 bases, with 6 bases between the two germline ends. CDR3 size: 12 residues. Germline values: CDR1 MNHNY, CDR2 SVGAGI (reference sequence). The CDR3 reads CASSYVRNEQFF. DNA for the CDR3: TGTGCCAGCAGTTACGTTAGGAATGAGCAGTTCTTC.

This sequence joins TRBV5-1 and TRBJ2-5; 7 nucleotides match TRBD2. J was trimmed by 5 bases and V by 3 bases; bases with no gene match: 10. Germline V gene lookup returns CDR1 SGHRS and CDR2 YFSETQ. The CDR3 runs 15 residues. The CDR3 coding sequence is TGCGCCAGCAGCTGGGGACTACAACCGGGGGAGACCCAGTACTTC. Encoded protein: CASSWGLQPGETQYF. Looking up the rest from reference TRBV5-1 and TRBJ2-5 gives the full variable domain: KAGVTQTPRYLIKTRGQQVTLSCSPISGHRSVSWYQQTPGQGLQFLFEYFSETQRNKGNFPGRFSGRQFSNSRSEMNVSTLELGDSALYLCASSWGLQPGETQYFGPGTRLLVL.

This chain uses TRBV7-9 with TRBJ2-1; D may be TRBD2 (5 bases). This CDR3 has 15 residues. Deletions cut 0 bases from V and 10 bases from J, with 16 bases between. Germline V lookup: CDR1 SEHNR, CDR2 FQNEAQ (reference sequence). Here the CDR3 DNA reads TGTGCCAGCAGCTTAGCGGATTACTCTAGCCGAGAGCAGTTCTTC. Protein product: CASSLADYSSREQFF.

The chain uses TRBV2 and TRBJ2-4, with 8 bases fitting TRBD1. Germline V gene sequence: CDR1 SNHLY, CDR2 FYNNEI. The CDR3 runs 14 residues. V dropped 3 bases and J dropped 2; count of bases not matched to a gene: 0. DNA of the CDR3: TGTGCCAGCAGTGACAGGGGGCCCAAAAACATTCAGTACTTC. It specifies CASSDRGPKNIQYF.

The rearrangement joins TRBV5-6 to TRBJ1-4; a weak D match, TRBD1 (5 bases). V lost 3 bases and J lost 8, with 14 bases in between. Per the germline V gene, CDR1 is SGHDT and CDR2 is YYEEEE. The CDR3 runs 14 residues. The CDR3 nucleotides are TGTGCCAGCAGCTCGGTGGCGGGGCGAGAAAAACTGTTTTTT. Its protein product is CASSSVAGREKLFF.

The chain uses TRBV25-1 and TRBJ2-5, with unresolved D. The J call may be mistaken, given a closer DNA end match to TRBJ2-7. Germline V CDR1 and CDR2: MGHDK, SYGVNS. The CDR3 is 13 residues long. The CDR3 reads CASSERDPYEQYF. DNA for the CDR3: TGTGCCAGCAGTGAACGCGACCCCTACGAGCAGTACTTC.

The chain uses TRBV5-8 and TRBJ2-1; D uncertain. The length of the CDR3 is 13 residues. In germline, CDR1 is SGHTS, CDR2 YDEGEE. V was shortened by 4 bases and J by 4 bases, with 9 bases between the two germline ends. The CDR3 region is CASSHGRYNEQFF. The CDR3 bases are TGTGCCAGCAGCCACGGACGTTACAATGAGCAGTTCTTC.

The rearrangement uses TRBV6-5 and TRBJ2-3; no clear D gene. The CDR3 contains 13 residues. V lost 6 bases and J 8 bases, leaving 15 bases between the germline ends. Germline CDR1 reads MNHEY; CDR2 reads SVGAGI. In DNA form, the CDR3 reads TGTGCCAGCAGCCGGTCCAGTGGCTTTACGCAGTATTTT. Protein: CASSRSSGFTQYF.

The chain uses TRBV25-1 and TRBJ1-1, with D possibly being TRBD1 (5 bases). Germline V CDR1 and CDR2: MGHDK, SYGVNS. With 5 bases removed from V and 5 bases from J, the gap between germline ends came to 15 bases. The CDR3 runs to 14 residues. The CDR3 nucleotides are TGTGCCAGCAGTTGGGGGGATGGGGAAACTGAAGCTTTCTTT. Translation gives CASSWGDGETEAFF.

The genes are TRBV19 and TRBJ1-5, with D hard to call. This CDR3 is built from 17 residues. The germline gives CDR1 LNHDA, CDR2 SQIVND (reference sequence). Trimming left V 3 bases short and J 0 bases short, with 15 bases between. For the CDR3, the DNA is TGTGCCAGTAGTATCGGTGTTAACGTTTATAGCAATCAGCCCCAGCATTTT. It yields the protein CASSIGVNVYSNQPQHF.

The chain couples TRBV19 to TRBJ2-3, with 12 bases lining up with TRBD2. After removal of 6 bases from V and 2 bases from J, the junction contained 6 bases not matched to a gene. The CDR3 loop spans 16 amino acids. In germline, CDR1 is LNHDA, CDR2 SQIVND (reference sequence). CDR3 amino acids: CASRVRLAGDTDTQYF. CDR3 bases: TGTGCCAGTAGGGTCAGACTAGCGGGAGACACAGATACGCAGTATTTT.

The rearrangement joins TRBV2 to TRBJ2-1; perhaps TRBD2 as D (5 bases). CDR3 length: 12 amino acids. Germline CDR1 and CDR2: SNHLY and FYNNEI. V shed 5 bases and J shed 9 bases, with 11 bases lying between them. CDR3 nucleotide sequence: TGTGCCAGCAGTCCACTAGGGAGTGAGCAGTTCTTC. Amino acids: CASSPLGSEQFF. The whole variable domain, remainder taken from reference TRBV2 and TRBJ2-1, is EPEVTQTPSHQVTQMGQEVILRCVPISNHLYFYWYRQILGQKVEFLVSFYNNEISEKSEIFDDQFSVERPDGSNFTLKIRSTKLEDSAMYFCASSPLGSEQFFGPGTRLTVL.

V gene TRBV10-3 combines with J gene TRBJ1-4; no clear D. This CDR3 is built from 14 residues. V was cut by 0 bases and J by 7 bases, with 9 bases left in between. Germline V gene sequence: CDR1 ENHRY, CDR2 SYGVKD. This CDR3 is CAISESGSVEKLFF. The CDR3 region has the DNA TGTGCCATCAGTGAGTCTGGGTCTGTTGAAAAACTGTTTTTT.

The CDR3 DNA reads as TGTGCCACCCAAGACCTCAGGGTGGATACGCAGTATTTT. The encoded protein is CATQDLRVDTQYF. This chain joins TRBV13 and TRBJ2-3; perhaps TRBD1 as D (5 bases). The CDR3 loop spans 13 amino acids. V lost 10 bases to trimming and J lost 6 bases, with 17 bases between them. Germline CDR1 PRHDT, CDR2 FYEKMQ (reference sequence). The full variable domain, rest sourced from reference TRBV13 and TRBJ2-3, is AAGVIQSPRHLIKEKRETATLKCYPIPRHDTVYWYQQGPGQDPQFLISFYEKMQSDKGSIPDRFSAQQFSDYHSELNMSSLELGDSALYFCATQDLRVDTQYFGPGTRLTVL.

V and J are TRBV5-6 and TRBJ2-3, with 7 positions matching TRBD1. The V gene's germline CDR1 is SGHDT and CDR2 YYEEEE. With 6 bases clipped from V and 3 bases from J, the junction kept 4 bases outside the gene matches. The CDR3 is made up of 13 amino acids. DNA for the CDR3: TGTGCCAGCACCCCAGGGGGAACAGATACGCAGTATTTT. Encoded protein: CASTPGGTDTQYF.

This sequence joins TRBV7-9 and TRBJ2-1; D is unclear. The CDR3 is 12 amino acids. Trimming took off 3 bases at V and 7 bases at J, with 7 bases between the two ends. Germline CDR1 is SEHNR and CDR2 is FQNEAQ (reference sequence). CDR3 nucleotides: TGTGCCAGCAGCTTCCCCACGAATGAGCAGTTCTTC. It encodes CASSFPTNEQFF.

The chain employs TRBV28 and TRBJ1-5; 9 positions match TRBD1. V shed 5 bases, J shed 3 bases, and the junction held 5 bases outside the gene matches. CDR3 length: 15 amino acids. Per the germline V gene, CDR1 is MDHEN and CDR2 is SYDVKM. The CDR3 coding sequence is TGTGCCAGCAGTCCGGGGACAGGGTTCAATCAGCCCCAGCATTTT. Amino acids: CASSPGTGFNQPQHF. The variable domain in full, with the rest retrieved from reference TRBV28 and TRBJ1-5, is DVKVTQSSRYLVKRTGEKVFLECVQDMDHENMFWYRQDPGLGLRLIYFSYDVKMKEKGDIPEGYSVSREKKERFSLILESASTNQTSMYLCASSPGTGFNQPQHFGDGTRLSIL.

The chain couples TRBV10-3 to TRBJ2-7; D is ambiguous. The CDR3 has 16 amino acids. The V gene's germline CDR1 is ENHRY and CDR2 SYGVKD. V gave up 0 bases and J gave up 4 bases, with 16 bases separating them. The CDR3 nucleotides are TGTGCCATCAGTGAGTCTGTGGGGATAAAATTTTACGAGCAGTACTTC. It codes for CAISESVGIKFYEQYF.

The CDR3 DNA is TGTGCCAGCAAGACGGGCGGATACACCGGGGAGCTGTTTTTT. Translating it yields CASKTGGYTGELFF. The V gene is TRBV6-6, the J gene TRBJ2-2, with unresolved D. The germline V and J ends were trimmed by 7 bases and 3 bases, with 12 bases remaining between them. This CDR3 contains 14 residues. Germline-derived CDR1 and CDR2 are MNHNY and SVGAGI (reference sequence).

V gene TRBV4-2 combines with J gene TRBJ1-3; D remains unclear. The CDR3 extends over 15 amino acids. V was clipped by 0 bases and J by 0 bases, with 6 bases between them. Germline-derived CDR1 and CDR2 are LGHNA and YNFKEQ. The chain's CDR3 is CASSQEGNSGNTIYF. CDR3 coding DNA: TGTGCCAGCAGCCAAGAGGGGAACTCTGGAAACACCATATATTTT.

This clone was seen a single time. CDR3 nucleotide sequence: TGTGCCTGGGGACAGCTGAATAATTCACCCCTCCACTTT. Translation: CAWGQLNNSPLHF. The chain carries TRBV30 and TRBJ1-6; the D gene is possibly TRBD1 (6 bases). V dropped 5 bases and J dropped 5 bases, with 10 bases sitting between them. Germline V CDR1 and CDR2: GTSNPN, SVGIG (reference sequence). This CDR3 has 13 residues.

The chain joins TRBV19 to TRBJ2-3, with a tentative D call TRBD1 (5 bases). V shed 7 bases and J shed 4 bases, with 21 bases lying between them. Germline loops: CDR1 LNHDA, CDR2 SQIVND (reference sequence). The CDR3 is made up of 16 amino acids. DNA of the CDR3: TGTGCCAGTACCACAGGCTCCGAGGTATATTCAGATACGCAGTATTTT. Translated, it gives CASTTGSEVYSDTQYF.